The 18 T cell receptor beta chains in this list originate from one sample, sequenced in a study of Graves' ophthalmopathy and Graves' hyperthyroidism (dated by TCRdb to the late 2010s). Reads for this sample came from an Illumina HiSeq 2000. For repertoire sequencing, the TCR beta CDR3 regions were amplified from RNA transcripts. The first round was an RT-PCR using HTBI primers with the Qiagen OneStep RT-PCR kit, and this first round was followed by a second-round multiplex PCR, then size selection and purification. The raw public reads went through TCRdb reprocessing: fastp at Q25, MiXCR clone calling, in-frame beta chains kept. When rows share a CDR3 protein, they turn into one entry using the most common DNA and genes. This sample has 300,000 to 500,000 distinct CDR3 sequences in its table, and just over 15% of those were observed once. The ten most abundant clones make up around 7% of the sample.

Material for sequencing was peripheral blood. These TCRs come from a woman in her late teens or twenties with stable Graves' hyperthyroidism. Donor details come from another sample of the same person, matched by shared clones.

This clonotype appeared many times. The rearrangement links TRBV6-5 to TRBJ1-5; D unresolved. Trimming took 2 bases from V and 7 from J, leaving 12 bases between them. The CDR3 loop spans 14 amino acids. In germline, CDR1 is MNHEY, CDR2 SVGAGI. CDR3 DNA sequence: TGTGCCAGCAGTTACAGGGATAATGAACAGCCCCAGCATTTT. Translated: CASSYRDNEQPQHF.

This clonotype was observed many times. A much larger clone lies one base from this, so it may be a read error. The chain has TRBV20-1 and TRBJ1-6, with a weak D call TRBD1 (6 bases). Germline assignment: CDR1 DFQATT and CDR2 SNEGSKA (reference sequence). The CDR3 contains 12 residues. The CDR3 region is CSASQQGSHLHF. In DNA form, the CDR3 reads TGCAGTGCTAGTCAACAGGGATCACACCTCCACTTT.

The genes are TRBV20-1 and TRBJ1-1; 9 nucleotides agree with TRBD1. V lost 5 bases, J lost 5 bases, and 6 bases stayed unmatched. The CDR3 consists of 13 residues. Germline values: CDR1 DFQATT, CDR2 SNEGSKA (reference sequence). CDR3 loop: CSAADRGGTEAFF. CDR3 sequence (DNA): TGCAGTGCTGCGGACAGGGGAGGGACTGAAGCTTTCTTT.

The J gene is TRBJ2-2, the V gene TRBV4-1; possibly TRBD1 or TRBD2 for D (6 bases each). CDR1 is MGHRA, CDR2 YSYEKL, per germline. Trimming left V 1 base short and J 3 bases short, with 21 bases between. The CDR3 contains 19 residues. The CDR3 DNA reads TGCGCCAGCAGCCAAGTAGGTATGGGGGGCCGCATGGACACCGGGGAGCTGTTTTTT. Translated, it gives CASSQVGMGGRMDTGELFF.

At least ten counts were recorded for this clonotype. The CDR3 nucleotides read TGCAGTGCTAGCGGTGGTCCTGAAGCTTTCTTT. Protein product: CSASGGPEAFF. The chain couples TRBV20-1 to TRBJ1-1; D is uncertain. There are 11 residues in the CDR3. V lost 3 bases to trimming and J lost 6 bases, with 8 bases between them. CDR1 DFQATT and CDR2 SNEGSKA come from the germline V gene (reference sequence).

This clonotype appeared many times. This chain uses TRBV11-2 with TRBJ2-5, with 8 bases lining up with TRBD2. Looked up from germline, CDR1 is SGHAT and CDR2 is FQNNGV. The trim removed 5 bases at V and 5 bases at J, leaving 10 bases unmatched. The CDR3 spans 15 residues. CDR3 DNA sequence: TGTGCCAGCAGCCACCCTTCCGGGGGGGCCGAGACCCAGTACTTC. Translating it yields CASSHPSGGAETQYF.

Ten or more counts support this clonotype. The chain recombines TRBV11-2 with TRBJ2-2; maybe TRBD1 (6 bases). Germline CDR1 SGHAT, CDR2 FQNNGV. The CDR3 has 14 amino acids. V lost 8 bases and J 5 bases, leaving 15 bases between the germline ends. CDR3 sequence reads: CASAYNGQTGELFF. DNA of the CDR3: TGTGCCAGCGCTTATAACGGACAGACCGGGGAGCTGTTTTTT.

This clonotype was detected ten times or more. The chain is built from TRBV6-2 or TRBV6-3 and TRBJ1-1; D perhaps matches TRBD1 (5 bases). Trimming took 7 bases from V and 4 from J, leaving 19 bases between them. The CDR3 totals 15 residues. Germline CDR1 reads MNHEY; CDR2 reads SVGEGT. The CDR3 coding sequence is TGTGCCAGCACCACCCCATCCGGGGCAGGCACTGAAGCTTTCTTT. Its translation: CASTTPSGAGTEAFF.

Turning to this clonotype: A single base separates this from a much larger clone, so it may be a read error. V is TRBV5-1 and J is TRBJ2-5; 12 bases align to TRBD2. CDR3 length: 15 amino acids. Germline CDR1 reads SGHRS; CDR2 reads YFSETQ. CDR3 amino acids: CASRPLAGGQETEYF. Here the CDR3 DNA reads TGCGCCAGCAGGCCGCTAGCGGGGGGGCAAGAGACCGAGTACTTC.

This clonotype showed up many times. This chain joins TRBV7-2 and TRBJ1-1, with D perhaps TRBD1 (5 bases). V gave up 1 base and J gave up 2 bases, with 8 bases separating them. The V gene's germline CDR1 is SGHTA and CDR2 FQGNSA. The CDR3 totals 14 residues. The CDR3 DNA is TGTGCCAGCAGCTTAGTACAGGTTAACACTGAAGCTTTCTTT. It translates to CASSLVQVNTEAFF.

The gene calls are TRBV12-3 or TRBV12-4 and TRBJ1-1; D possibly corresponds to TRBD1 (6 bases). V lost 6 bases to trimming and J lost 12 bases, with 20 bases between them. This CDR3 is 13 amino acids long. The CDR3 loop is CASSPLRRGGTFF. As DNA, the CDR3 is TGTGCCAGCAGCCCCCTCCGGAGGGGGGGTACTTTCTTT.

The rearrangement links TRBV29-1 to TRBJ2-7; 7 nucleotides agree with TRBD1. Germline V CDR1 and CDR2: SQVTM, ANQGSEA. The junction had 4 bases not matched to a gene; V was cut back by 0 bases and J by 2 bases. The CDR3 is 14 amino acids. The CDR3 nucleotides read TGCAGCGTTGAAGAGGGACAGAGTCCCTACGAGCAGTACTTC. Encoded protein: CSVEEGQSPYEQYF.

In its sample, this clonotype was seen many times. The chain uses TRBV14 and TRBJ1-2; D not certain. This CDR3 has 15 amino acids. The V end was cut by 0 bases, the J end by 4 bases, with 12 bases between. Germline V gives CDR1 SGHDN, CDR2 FVKESK. In DNA, the CDR3 is TGTGCCAGCAGCCAAGAGAGGACGCCCTTCTATGGCTACACCTTC. Its translation is CASSQERTPFYGYTF.

The rearrangement joins TRBV7-9 to TRBJ2-7, with TRBD1 matching 9 bases. Germline V gene data show CDR1 as SEHNR and CDR2 as FQNEAQ (reference sequence). V trimming: 5 bases; J trimming: 7 bases; junction bases outside the gene matches: 12. CDR3 length: 15 residues. The CDR3 nucleotides are TGTGCCAGCAGCCCCAACCGGGACAGGGCTTGGGAGCAGTACTTC. This codes for CASSPNRDRAWEQYF.

In its sample, this clonotype was seen many times. The chain carries TRBV5-1 and TRBJ1-2, with D unresolved. The CDR3 covers 14 residues. Trimming took 1 base from V and 0 from J, leaving 7 bases between them. CDR1 and CDR2 (germline): SGHRS, YFSETQ. The CDR3: CASSLSSSNYGYTF. CDR3 DNA: TGCGCCAGCAGCTTGTCTAGCTCTAACTATGGCTACACCTTC.

This clonotype was picked up many times. V usage is TRBV12-3 or TRBV12-4 and J usage is TRBJ1-5; 8 bases are a match to TRBD1. V was clipped by 2 bases and J by 8 bases; unmatched bases: 5. The CDR3 contains 14 residues. CDR3 sequence (DNA): TGTGCCAGCAGTTTACGGGCAGGGGGCAAGCCCCAGCATTTT. Protein sequence: CASSLRAGGKPQHF.

This clonotype was picked up many times. The chain joins TRBV4-1 to TRBJ1-3, with D unclear. With 0 bases removed from V and 8 bases from J, the gap between germline ends came to 5 bases. The germline gives CDR1 MGHRA, CDR2 YSYEKL. CDR3 length: 12 residues. This chain's CDR3 is CASSQDQDTIYF. CDR3 coding DNA: TGCGCCAGCAGCCAAGATCAGGACACCATATATTTT.

The table lists this clonotype with a few counts. The V gene is TRBV24-1, the J gene TRBJ2-1; no firm D call. V dropped 4 bases and J dropped 5 bases, with 11 bases sitting between them. Germline V gene sequence: CDR1 KGHDR, CDR2 SFDVKD. CDR3 size: 14 residues. The CDR3 bases are TGTGCCACCAGTGACCGCTCCCAAGACAATGAGCAGTTCTTC. It encodes CATSDRSQDNEQFF.